The rows below give T cell receptor beta chains drawn from one sample of a study of CD8 T cell repertoires and HIV-1 epitope variants. Method: immunoSEQ multiplex PCR; TCRdb's copy keeps in-frame clones and lacks some. The sample consists of thousands of clones, under 75% of them appearing once. No antigen has been assigned to these receptors. Sequenced: cultured CD8+ T cells derived from PBMCs. The receptors shown here come from a male donor with HIV. Each CDR3 is given with its conserved first and last residue. D genes are given only for firm matches. Some rows mark clone size as missing; the rest say once, few, many or name a class of expanded clone.

j_call,v_call,d_call,clone_size,cdr3_aa,cdr3_nt
TRBJ2-5,TRBV5-8,.,few,CASSPGVRSYQETQYF,TGTGCCAGCAGCCCGGGGGTCAGGTCGTACCAAGAGACCCAGTACTTC
TRBJ2-2,TRBV7-8,TRBD1,.,CASSLGTGLTGELFF,TGTGCCAGCAGCTTGGGGACAGGGCTCACCGGGGAGCTGTTTTTT
TRBJ2-1,TRBV18,.,.,CASSPETNYNEQFF,TGTGCCAGCTCACCCGAGACAAACTACAATGAGCAGTTCTTC
TRBJ2-7,TRBV30,TRBD1,.,CAWNLGQGDEQYF,TGTGCCTGGAACCTCGGACAGGGGGACGAGCAGTACTTC
TRBJ2-1,TRBV4-1,TRBD2,.,CASSQVLSGGDSYNEQFF,TGCGCCAGCAGCCAAGTTCTCAGCGGGGGGGACTCCTACAATGAGCAGTTCTTC
TRBJ2-7,TRBV19,.,once,CASSLTGTYEQYF,TGTGCCAGTAGTCTTACAGGGACCTACGAGCAGTACTTC
TRBJ2-1,TRBV5-6,.,.,CASTPDRYNEQFF,TGTGCCAGCACCCCGGACAGATACAATGAGCAGTTCTTC
TRBJ2-7,TRBV5-5,.,.,CASKTLVGVYEQYF,TGTGCCAGCAAGACCCTCGTAGGGGTCTACGAGCAGTACTTC
TRBJ1-2,TRBV30,TRBD1,few,CAWSETTGGGYTF,TGTGCCTGGAGTGAAACGACAGGGGGTGGCTACACCTTC
TRBJ2-7,TRBV6-5,.,once,CASSYRSEGWYEQYF,TGTGCCAGCAGTTATAGGAGTGAAGGGTGGTACGAGCAGTACTTC
TRBJ2-5,TRBV5-1,TRBD1,.,CASSPVSGQQETQYF,TGCGCCAGCAGCCCCGTTTCGGGACAGCAAGAGACCCAGTACTTC
TRBJ1-2,TRBV2,.,few,CASMYGQSDYTF,TGTGCCAGCATGTATGGGCAGTCGGACTACACCTTC
TRBJ1-2,TRBV4-3,TRBD1,once,CASSQDAQGNYGYTF,TGCGCCAGCAGCCAAGATGCACAGGGGAACTATGGCTACACCTTC
TRBJ1-2,TRBV7-2,.,few,CASSLQVPGEGYTF,TGTGCCAGCAGCTTACAGGTGCCAGGGGAAGGCTACACCTTC
TRBJ2-7,TRBV21-1,.,once,CASTKTPPGSASSYEQYF,TGTGCCAGCACTAAAACCCCACCGGGGTCCGCGAGCTCCTACGAGCAGTACTTC
TRBJ2-7,TRBV19,TRBD2,few,CASAELAGYEQYF,TGTGCCAGTGCGGAACTAGCGGGTTACGAGCAGTACTTC
TRBJ2-1,TRBV7-3,.,.,CASSREHSSYNEQFF,TGTGCCAGCAGCCGTGAACATAGCTCCTACAATGAGCAGTTCTTC
TRBJ2-5,TRBV11-3,TRBD1,.,CASSLDRSQETQYF,TGTGCCAGCAGCTTGGACAGGTCCCAAGAGACCCAGTACTTC
TRBJ2-5,TRBV28,TRBD1,.,CASSLVPISRDRREETQYF,TGTGCCAGCAGTTTAGTCCCCATCAGCCGGGACAGGAGGGAAGAGACCCAGTACTTC
TRBJ2-3,TRBV5-1,TRBD2,.,CASAPDLLTSGVGTDTQYF,TGCGCCAGCGCCCCCGACCTATTGACTAGCGGGGTCGGGACAGATACGCAGTATTTT
TRBJ2-7,TRBV28,TRBD1,.,CASSFRDSYEQYF,TGTGCCAGCAGTTTCCGGGACAGCTACGAGCAGTACTTC
TRBJ2-1,TRBV6-5,.,.,CASSYRLRSSYNEQFF,TGTGCCAGCAGTTACCGGCTCCGTAGCTCCTACAATGAGCAGTTCTTC
TRBJ2-3,TRBV6-1,.,.,CASSEQGWRASDTQYF,TGTGCCAGCAGTGAACAGGGTTGGAGGGCATCAGATACGCAGTATTTT
TRBJ2-1,TRBV28,TRBD1,.,CASSPGGSEQFF,TGTGCCAGCAGTCCAGGGGGAAGTGAGCAGTTCTTC
TRBJ2-7,TRBV4-1,TRBD2,few,CASSQGTSNEQYF,TGCGCCAGCAGCCAAGGGACTAGCAACGAGCAGTACTTC
TRBJ2-7,TRBV29-1,TRBD1,.,CSVEARGYEQYF,TGCAGCGTTGAAGCCAGGGGGTACGAGCAGTACTTC
TRBJ2-7,TRBV7-6,.,.,CASSLQVSSSYEQYF,TGTGCCAGCAGCTTACAGGTATCATCTTCCTACGAGCAGTACTTC
TRBJ2-7,TRBV28,TRBD2,.,CASSLLAGGLYEQYF,TGTGCCAGCAGTTTACTAGCGGGGGGTCTCTACGAGCAGTACTTC
TRBJ1-1,TRBV15,TRBD1,.,CATSRGQGNTEAFF,TGTGCCACCAGCAGGGGACAGGGGAACACTGAAGCTTTCTTT
TRBJ2-1,TRBV10-2,TRBD2,.,CASSVPSGLYNEQFF,TGCGCCAGCAGTGTCCCTAGCGGCCTCTACAATGAGCAGTTCTTC
TRBJ1-5,TRBV11-2,.,.,CASSLGVNQPQHF,TGTGCCAGCAGCTTAGGAGTCAATCAGCCCCAGCATTTT
TRBJ1-5,TRBV10-2,.,once,CASRGGESNQPQHF,TGCGCCAGCAGGGGGGGGGAGAGCAATCAGCCCCAGCATTTT
TRBJ1-4,TRBV11-2,.,few,CASSSTDGATNEKLFF,TGTGCCAGCAGCTCAACGGACGGAGCAACTAATGAAAAACTGTTTTTT
TRBJ2-1,TRBV15,.,.,CATSRLGSQGGYNEQFF,TGTGCCACCAGCAGGTTAGGGTCACAGGGCGGTTACAATGAGCAGTTCTTC
TRBJ2-7,TRBV27,.,.,CASRGSSYEQYF,TGTGCCAGCAGAGGCTCCTCCTACGAGCAGTACTTC
TRBJ2-7,TRBV5-1,TRBD2,.,CASSLGLAGGGEYEQYF,TGCGCCAGCAGCCTGGGACTAGCGGGAGGGGGTGAGTACGAGCAGTACTTC
TRBJ2-1,TRBV27,TRBD2,few,CASSSEIPSGSRMDEQFF,TGTGCCAGCAGTTCCGAAATCCCTAGCGGTTCCAGGATGGATGAGCAGTTCTTC
TRBJ1-2,TRBV28,.,.,CASSQRGLGYTF,TGTGCCAGCAGCCAGCGGGGCCTAGGCTACACCTTC
TRBJ1-6,TRBV10-1,TRBD1,.,CASSEKGASYNSPLHF,TGCGCCAGCAGTGAAAAGGGGGCCAGCTATAATTCACCCCTCCACTTT
TRBJ2-7,TRBV7-2,.,.,CASSLHWGGSYEQYF,TGTGCCAGCAGCTTACATTGGGGGGGCAGTTACGAGCAGTACTTC
TRBJ2-3,TRBV19,TRBD1,.,CASSIWTGGMNTQYF,TGTGCCAGTAGTATTTGGACAGGGGGGATGAATACGCAGTATTTT
TRBJ2-4,TRBV7-9,TRBD1,few,CASSSDREWHIQYF,TGTGCCAGCAGCTCGGACAGGGAGTGGCACATTCAGTACTTC
TRBJ1-1,TRBV10-3,.,.,CAITLDGNTEAFF,TGTGCCATCACTTTGGACGGAAACACTGAAGCTTTCTTT
TRBJ2-7,TRBV28,.,.,CASSSYKGSGASDEQYF,TGTGCCAGCAGTTCTTACAAGGGAAGCGGAGCCTCTGACGAGCAGTACTTC
TRBJ2-1,TRBV5-4,.,.,CASSLWEVEYGEQFF,TGTGCCAGCAGCTTATGGGAGGTTGAATACGGGGAGCAGTTCTTC
TRBJ1-2,TRBV28,.,.,CASSNRGYGYTF,TGTGCCAGCAGTAATAGGGGCTATGGCTACACCTTC
TRBJ2-3,TRBV5-1,TRBD2,.,CASSAGTTGADTQYF,TGCGCCAGCAGCGCCGGGACTACCGGTGCAGATACGCAGTATTTT
TRBJ1-5,TRBV19,.,once,CASTIFNGNQPQHF,TGTGCCAGTACTATTTTTAATGGCAATCAGCCCCAGCATTTT
TRBJ2-3,TRBV2,TRBD2,.,CASRAIAGFTPDTQYF,TGTGCCAGCAGGGCTATAGCGGGATTCACCCCAGATACGCAGTATTTT
TRBJ2-1,TRBV19,TRBD1,.,CASSRGQGRSEQFF,TGTGCCAGTAGTAGGGGACAGGGTAGAAGTGAGCAGTTCTTC
TRBJ2-7,TRBV18,TRBD1,few,CASSQGAFPYEQYF,TGTGCCAGCTCACAGGGGGCATTCCCCTACGAGCAGTACTTC
TRBJ1-5,TRBV28,TRBD1,few,CASSLGQGGTQPQHF,TGTGCCAGCAGTTTGGGACAGGGGGGGACTCAGCCCCAGCATTTT
TRBJ1-1,TRBV27,.,.,CASSPSDTYTEAFF,TGTGCCAGCAGCCCCTCCGACACTTACACTGAAGCTTTCTTT
TRBJ1-5,TRBV6-1,.,.,CASSVDTDNYQPQHF,TGTGCCAGCAGCGTAGACACCGACAACTATCAGCCCCAGCATTTT
TRBJ1-2,TRBV30,TRBD1,large,CAPTGGSFYGYTF,TGTGCCCCTACAGGGGGGTCCTTCTATGGCTACACCTTC
TRBJ1-2,TRBV15,.,.,CATSSQPRDYGYTF,TGTGCCACCAGCAGCCAACCTCGGGACTATGGCTACACCTTC
TRBJ2-3,TRBV7-7,.,few,CASSTGHRTDTQYF,TGTGCCAGCAGCACCGGGCACAGGACAGATACGCAGTATTTT
TRBJ2-1,TRBV7-2,.,.,CASSLGAGDWNEQFF,TGTGCCAGCAGCTTAGGGGCAGGGGATTGGAATGAGCAGTTCTTC
TRBJ2-4,TRBV6-6,.,.,CASSSPDRAKNIQYF,TGTGCCAGCAGTTCCCCCGATAGGGCCAAAAACATTCAGTACTTC
TRBJ2-1,TRBV6-1,.,.,CASSDYHPAGHNEQFF,TGTGCCAGCAGTGACTACCATCCTGCGGGTCACAATGAGCAGTTCTTC